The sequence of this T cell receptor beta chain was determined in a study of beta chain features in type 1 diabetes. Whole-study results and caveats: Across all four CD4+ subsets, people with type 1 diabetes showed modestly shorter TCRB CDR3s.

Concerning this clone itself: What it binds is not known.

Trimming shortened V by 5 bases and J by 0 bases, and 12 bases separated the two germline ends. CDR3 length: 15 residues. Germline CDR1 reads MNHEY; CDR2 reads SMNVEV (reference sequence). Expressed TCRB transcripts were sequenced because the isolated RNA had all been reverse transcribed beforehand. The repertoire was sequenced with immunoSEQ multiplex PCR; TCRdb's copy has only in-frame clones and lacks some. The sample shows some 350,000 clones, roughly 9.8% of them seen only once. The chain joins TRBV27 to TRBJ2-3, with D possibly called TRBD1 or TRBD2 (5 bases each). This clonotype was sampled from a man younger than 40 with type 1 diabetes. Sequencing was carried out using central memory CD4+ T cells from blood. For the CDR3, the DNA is TGTGCCAGCAGTCAGGGAGCTACTAGCACAGATACGCAGTATTTT. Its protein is CASSQGATSTDTQYF.